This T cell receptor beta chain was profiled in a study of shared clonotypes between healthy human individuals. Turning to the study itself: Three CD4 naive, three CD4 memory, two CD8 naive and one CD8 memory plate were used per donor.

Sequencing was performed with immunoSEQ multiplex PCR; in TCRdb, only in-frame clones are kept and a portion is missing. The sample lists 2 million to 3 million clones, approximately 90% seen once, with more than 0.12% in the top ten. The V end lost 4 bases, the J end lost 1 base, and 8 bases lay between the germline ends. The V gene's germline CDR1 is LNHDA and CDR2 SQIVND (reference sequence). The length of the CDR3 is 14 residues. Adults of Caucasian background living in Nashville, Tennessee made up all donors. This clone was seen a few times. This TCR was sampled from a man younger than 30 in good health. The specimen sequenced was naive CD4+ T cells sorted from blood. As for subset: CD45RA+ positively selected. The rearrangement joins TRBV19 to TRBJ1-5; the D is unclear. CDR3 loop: CASSTRESNQPQHF. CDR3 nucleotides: TGTGCCAGTAGTACGCGAGAGAGCAATCAGCCCCAGCATTTT.